This section outlines one TCR beta chain sequence together with its context. What this receptor recognizes is not known. Within one base of it there is no much larger clone, and no base qualities were kept. This sample was taken from a study of T-cell reconstitution after alpha-beta-depleted transplantation in children listed by TCRdb under 2016. Broadly, across the study: Using TCR repertoire profiling, the study quantitatively followed how T-cell immune reconstitution unfolded in children after TCRalphabeta/CD19-depleted allogeneic hematopoietic cell transplantation.

Library preparation was by PCR. Sequencer: Illumina HiSeq 2500. TCR libraries were prepared with molecular barcoding, using unique molecular identifiers to normalize TCRbeta repertoire quantification. In-frame beta chains were kept once TCRdb had trimmed the public reads at Q25 with fastp and called clones with MiXCR. All rows with the same CDR3 protein become a single entry with the most common DNA and genes. In all, the sample holds 250,000 to 400,000 distinct CDR3 sequences, and around 25% of those were seen once. 10% to 11% of the sample belongs to the ten largest clones. Read against the paper, the sample's treatment or condition label means: allogeneic hematopoietic cell transplantation with graft depleted of TCRalphabeta T cells and CD19 B cells. The children who served as transplant recipients had been given grafts of TCRalphabeta/CD19-depleted allogeneic hematopoietic cells. Overall study results and their limits: Hyperexpanded clone frequencies declined over subsequent months; after one year, T-cell counts and TCRbeta diversity were mostly attributed to newly produced T cells. The apparently early recovery of alphabetaT-cell counts about two months after transplant reportedly depended on only several hundred rapidly expanded clones that came from non-depleted graft cells. In some patients, the high TCRbeta diversity seen at day 60 was put down to recipient T cells and intrathymic progenitors that had survived conditioning.

The CDR3 covers 14 residues, taking in both the cysteine and the phenylalanine. The DNA shown is the 42-base CDR3, in frame from base 1. In the germline V gene, CDR1 corresponds to KGHDR and CDR2 to SFDVKD. V is cut back by 7 bases and J by 3 bases, with 7 bases in the junction unmatched. The sequences come from PBMCs, mostly from graft donor cells, collected 180 days after TCRalphabeta/CD19-depleted stem cell transplant. The receptor was derived from a male patient between 10 and 17 years old who had a stem cell transplant for acute lymphoblastic leukemia, so the T cells may come from the graft donor. This chain joins TRBV24-1 to TRBJ2-5, and TRBD2 matches 7 of the central bases. The CDR3: CATSPALAKETQYF. The DNA sequence follows: TGTGCCACCAGCCCAGCACTAGCGAAAGAGACCCAGTACTTC.